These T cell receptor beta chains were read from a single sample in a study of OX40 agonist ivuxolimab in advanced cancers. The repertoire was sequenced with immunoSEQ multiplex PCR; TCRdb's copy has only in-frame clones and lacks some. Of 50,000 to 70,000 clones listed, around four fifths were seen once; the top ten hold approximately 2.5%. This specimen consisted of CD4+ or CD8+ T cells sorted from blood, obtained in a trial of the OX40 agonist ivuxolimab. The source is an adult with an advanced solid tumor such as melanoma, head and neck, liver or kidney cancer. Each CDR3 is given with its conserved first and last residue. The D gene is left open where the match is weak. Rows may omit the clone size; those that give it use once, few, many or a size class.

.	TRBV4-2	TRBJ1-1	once	CASSLGTSGTEAFF	TGTGCCAGCAGCTTGGGAACCAGTGGGACTGAAGCTTTCTTT
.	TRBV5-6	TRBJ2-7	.	CASSYPRGLEQYF	TGTGCCAGCAGCTATCCGCGGGGTCTCGAGCAGTACTTC
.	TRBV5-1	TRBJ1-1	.	CASSLGGGDTEAFF	TGCGCCAGCAGCTTGGGAGGGGGTGACACTGAAGCTTTCTTT
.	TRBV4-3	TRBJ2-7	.	CASSQEGQPNYEQYF	TGCGCCAGCAGCCAGGAGGGACAGCCCAACTACGAGCAGTACTTC
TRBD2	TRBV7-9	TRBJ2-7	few	CASSSRLAGAYEQYF	TGTGCCAGCAGCTCAAGACTAGCGGGAGCTTACGAGCAGTACTTC
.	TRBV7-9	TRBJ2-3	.	CASSLALVGTDTQYF	TGTGCCAGCAGCTTAGCTCTGGTGGGCACAGATACGCAGTATTTT
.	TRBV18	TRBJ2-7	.	CASSGSNYEQYF	TGTGCCAGCTCAGGTTCAAACTACGAGCAGTACTTC
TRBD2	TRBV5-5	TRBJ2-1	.	CASSWGSGRKYNEQFF	TGTGCCAGCAGCTGGGGTAGCGGGAGGAAGTACAATGAGCAGTTCTTC
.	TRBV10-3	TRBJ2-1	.	CAISESESSYNEQFF	TGTGCCATCAGTGAGTCTGAGTCCTCTTACAATGAGCAGTTCTTC
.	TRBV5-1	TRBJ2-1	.	CASSLERGHVFF	TGCGCCAGCAGCTTGGAACGGGGGCATGTGTTCTTC
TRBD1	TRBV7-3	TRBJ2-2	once	CASSLGTGWGSSTGELFF	TGTGCCAGCAGCTTGGGGACAGGGTGGGGTTCGAGCACCGGGGAGCTGTTTTTT
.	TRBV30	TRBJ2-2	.	CAWNRDRRAGELFF	TGTGCCTGGAATCGGGACCGCCGGGCCGGGGAGCTGTTTTTT